This is a list of T cell receptor beta chains from one sample in a study of Ad26.COV2.S vaccination and SARS-CoV-2 variants. Clones were read by immunoSEQ multiplex PCR, and TCRdb kept only the in-frame ones, dropping some. In the table there are over 250,000 clones, more than 75% of which are singletons. The source material was peripheral blood, sampled in a trial of Ad26.COV2.S vaccine versus placebo. Receptors originate from a person aged 18 to 65 who received the Ad26.COV2.S COVID-19 vaccine or a placebo. Both conserved end residues are part of each CDR3. Each record gives: clone size, V gene, J gene, D gene, CDR3 protein. The D gene is left open where the match is weak. Only some rows state a clone size, as once, few, many or a class for expanded clones.

.	TRBV3-1/TRBV3-2	TRBJ1-2	.	CASSQSGEDGYTF
.	TRBV25-1	TRBJ1-1	.	CASSEDPGMNTEAFF
.	TRBV30	TRBJ2-1	TRBD1	CAWSVRGGKSYNEQFF
.	TRBV12-2	TRBJ2-1	.	CASRLVLGGLGRGNEQFF
once	TRBV7-9	TRBJ2-3	.	CASSLAGTADTQYF
few	TRBV5-1	TRBJ2-3	.	CASSLAGDFTDTQYF
.	TRBV28	TRBJ2-1	.	CASNPSRRGRGNEQFF
.	TRBV7-2	TRBJ2-7	TRBD1	CASSLAETGGSEQYF
.	TRBV7-8	TRBJ1-1	.	CASSLTVIQRENTEAFF
.	TRBV14	TRBJ1-2	.	CASSPRPKEGYTF
.	TRBV19	TRBJ2-1	.	CASNDYYNEQFF
.	TRBV18	TRBJ2-1	TRBD2	CASSPLGAGGKTNEQFF
few	TRBV6-5	TRBJ2-7	TRBD2	CASSPGGTSLYEQYF
.	TRBV28	TRBJ1-1	.	CASSLLGTEAFF
.	TRBV7-2	TRBJ2-1	.	CASSLNGSPYNEQFF
.	TRBV12-3/TRBV12-4	TRBJ2-3	.	CASKTRDADTQYF
few	TRBV19	TRBJ1-2	TRBD1	CASSIAWLGRGNYGYTF
.	TRBV19	TRBJ1-5	.	CASSINLYSNQPQHF
.	TRBV18	TRBJ1-1	.	CASSPLRGEAFF
few	TRBV6-5	TRBJ1-1	TRBD1	CASSYNGDSEAFF
few	TRBV9	TRBJ1-1	.	CASSVLMSTEAFF
many	TRBV11-2	TRBJ1-2	TRBD1	CASSFWGTGSNYGYTF
few	TRBV4-2	TRBJ1-4	TRBD1	CASSDRQGVIGEKLFF
.	TRBV4-1	TRBJ1-5	.	CASSRSRYNQPQHF
.	TRBV7-9	TRBJ2-7	TRBD1	CASSLAGTAYEQYF
.	TRBV6-5	TRBJ2-7	.	CASSYSAPTYEQYF
once	TRBV2	TRBJ2-1	TRBD2	CAGFSGGRYNEQFF
.	TRBV12-3/TRBV12-4	TRBJ1-1	.	CASSLGVTEAFF
few	TRBV5-4	TRBJ1-1	.	CASSLRTGMNTEAFF
.	TRBV21-1	TRBJ2-7	.	CASSKVGGIDTNEQYF